These 32 T cell receptor beta chains were sequenced from one sample in a study of identical twins. TCRdb passed the 5' RACE reads through MiXCR, listing each CDR3 protein once. The table records about 280,000 distinct CDR3 sequences, 8% to 9% of them present only once. Another study also made use of these data, one on yellow fever vaccine responses in identical twins.

The sequencing input was memory (CD45RO+) T cells sorted from blood. The receptor source for this set is a woman in her late teens or twenties in good health.

The gene calls are TRBV18 and TRBJ2-7; a possible D gene is TRBD1 (5 bases). There are 15 residues in the CDR3. The V and J ends lost 3 bases and 4 bases respectively, with 16 bases between them. CDR1 KGHSH and CDR2 LQKENI come from the germline V gene. CDR3 protein: CASSPGRVGVYEQYF. The CDR3 DNA sequence: TGTGCCAGCTCACCCGGCAGGGTTGGGGTATACGAGCAGTACTTC.

This clonotype was seen repeatedly, ten times or more. The rearrangement uses TRBV7-2 and TRBJ1-5, with D unclear. The germline V gene encodes CDR1 SGHTA and CDR2 FQGNSA. This CDR3 is 14 amino acids long. V dropped 1 base and J dropped 6 bases, with 10 bases sitting between them. The CDR3 nucleotides read TGTGCCAGCAGCTTAGAGTCCGAGGCTCAGCCCCAGCATTTT. Its protein product is CASSLESEAQPQHF.

In this sample, this clonotype turned up a few times. The chain couples TRBV28 to TRBJ1-6; 7 nucleotides align to TRBD1. V shed 4 bases, J shed 5 bases, and the junction held 8 bases outside the gene matches. Germline V lookup: CDR1 MDHEN, CDR2 SYDVKM. There are 16 residues in the CDR3. In DNA, the CDR3 is TGTGCCAGCAGTTCCCCCGCAGGGGGAAATAATTCACCCCTCCACTTT. This gives the protein CASSSPAGGNNSPLHF. The variable domain in full, with the rest retrieved from reference TRBV28 and TRBJ1-6, is DVKVTQSSRYLVKRTGEKVFLECVQDMDHENMFWYRQDPGLGLRLIYFSYDVKMKEKGDIPEGYSVSREKKERFSLILESASTNQTSMYLCASSSPAGGNNSPLHFGNGTRLTVT.

This clonotype was counted only a few times. The chain uses TRBV9 and TRBJ2-1, with D unclear. The CDR3 extends over 14 amino acids. Between the trimmed V and J ends, which lost 4 bases and 7 bases, there was a span of 15 bases. Per the germline V gene, CDR1 is SGDLS and CDR2 is YYNGEE. The chain's CDR3 is CASSPWQELNEQFF. As DNA, the CDR3 is TGTGCCAGCAGCCCCTGGCAGGAGCTGAATGAGCAGTTCTTC.

This clonotype occurred a few times. CDR3 sequence: CASSSTGYEQYV. The CDR3 nucleotides are TGTGCCAGCAGCTCCACAGGGTACGAGCAGTACGTC. This chain links TRBV7-8 with TRBJ2-7; TRBD1 is a possible D gene (6 bases). This CDR3 region has 12 residues. The germline V and J ends were trimmed by 4 bases and 4 bases, with 8 bases remaining between them. Germline lookup yields CDR1 SGHVS and CDR2 FQNEAQ.

The rearrangement joins TRBV23-1 to TRBJ1-5, with D maybe TRBD1 (6 bases). TRBV23-1 is marked as an open reading frame, function uncertain. CDR3 length: 16 amino acids. The V end was cut by 9 bases, the J end by 1 base, with 19 bases between. The CDR3 reads CASTFTGTSSNQPQHF. CDR3 nucleotides: TGCGCCAGTACCTTTACAGGGACCTCAAGCAATCAGCCCCAGCATTTT.

This clonotype has at least ten counts. The rearrangement uses TRBV20-1 and TRBJ1-3; TRBD1 agrees at 9 bases. This CDR3 has 16 residues. CDR1 is DFQATT, CDR2 SNEGSKA, per germline (reference sequence). Trimming took 2 bases from V and 0 from J; bases not matched to a gene: 5. DNA of the CDR3: TGCAGTGCTAGAAAGACAGGGGGGCTCTCTGGAAACACCATATATTTT. Translated: CSARKTGGLSGNTIYF.

This clonotype was seen more than once but under ten times. The chain recombines TRBV6-2 or TRBV6-3 with TRBJ2-3; weak D call: TRBD2 (6 bases). This CDR3 comprises 17 residues. Germline assignment: CDR1 MNHEY and CDR2 SVGEGT. Between the trimmed V and J ends, which lost 0 bases and 1 base, there was a span of 14 bases. CDR3 in DNA: TGTGCCAGCAGTTACTCTACAAGCGGGCTGGGCACAGATACGCAGTATTTT. Its translation: CASSYSTSGLGTDTQYF.

This clonotype was counted at least ten times. J is TRBJ1-5 and V is TRBV6-1; possibly TRBD1 for D (5 bases). Germline CDR1 reads MNHNS; CDR2 reads SASEGT. CDR3 length: 13 amino acids. V dropped 8 bases and J dropped 3 bases, with 11 bases sitting between them. The CDR3 region has the DNA TGTGCCAGCGGGGGTTCGATCAATCAGCCCCAGCATTTT. The encoded protein is CASGGSINQPQHF.

This clonotype has only a few counts. The V call is TRBV28, the J call TRBJ1-5, with 7 bases matching TRBD1. Germline V gene data show CDR1 as MDHEN and CDR2 as SYDVKM. CDR3 length: 14 amino acids. The V segment lost 3 bases and the J segment 6 bases; nucleotides outside the gene matches: 5. The CDR3 region has the DNA TGTGCCAGCAGTTTCGAGGGGGCCGGTCAGCCCCAGCATTTT. This gives the protein CASSFEGAGQPQHF.

The J gene is TRBJ1-1, the V gene TRBV5-6; a possible D gene is TRBD1 (6 bases). The CDR3 loop spans 16 amino acids. CDR1 is SGHDT and CDR2 is YYEEEE in the germline V gene. With 6 bases removed from V and 7 bases from J, the gap between germline ends came to 25 bases. CDR3 region: CASNLARGAGGFEAFF. CDR3 sequence (DNA): TGTGCCAGCAACCTCGCCAGGGGCGCGGGGGGGTTTGAAGCTTTCTTT.

This clonotype appeared many times. This rearrangement joins TRBV9 to TRBJ2-7, with TRBD2 matching 8 bases. The germline CDR1 and CDR2 sequences are SGDLS and YYNGEE. V gave up 0 bases and J gave up 2 bases; unmatched junction bases: 4. The CDR3 is made up of 15 amino acids. This CDR3 reads CASSVGSGGAYEQYV. Here the CDR3 DNA reads TGTGCCAGCAGCGTAGGGAGCGGGGGAGCCTACGAGCAGTACGTC.

This clonotype was counted a few times. J is TRBJ2-7 and V is TRBV7-6, with 9 positions matching TRBD1. The trim removed 1 base at V and 5 bases at J, leaving 6 bases unmatched. Germline V gene data show CDR1 as SGHVS and CDR2 as FNYEAQ. The CDR3 runs 15 residues. In DNA form, the CDR3 reads TGTGCCAGCAGCTTAGAGGGACAGGGTAGAAACGAGCAGTACTTC. Protein: CASSLEGQGRNEQYF. The full variable domain, completed using reference TRBV7-6 and TRBJ2-7, is GAGVSQSPRYKVTKRGQDVALRCDPISGHVSLYWYRQALGQGPEFLTYFNYEAQQDKSGLPNDRFSAERPEGSISTLTIQRTEQRDSAMYRCASSLEGQGRNEQYFGPGTRLTVT.

This clonotype was recorded many times. The chain links TRBV6-1 to TRBJ2-7, with D perhaps TRBD1 or TRBD2 (7 bases each). Per the germline V gene, CDR1 is MNHNS and CDR2 is SASEGT. CDR3 length: 14 amino acids. V lost 8 bases and J 4 bases, leaving 18 bases between the germline ends. The CDR3 DNA reads TGTGCCAGCCGGACAGGCCCGGGGGGTTACGAGCAGTACTTC. Residues: CASRTGPGGYEQYF.

This clonotype has a count of ten or more. This chain connects TRBV7-8 to TRBJ2-7, with 7 bases that match TRBD1. Germline assignment: CDR1 SGHVS and CDR2 FQNEAQ. J was trimmed by 3 bases and V by 2 bases; bases with no gene match: 7. The CDR3 runs 15 residues. The CDR3, as DNA: TGTGCCAGCAGCTTACCCCGGGACAGCATCTACGAGCAGTACTTC. Protein sequence: CASSLPRDSIYEQYF.

This clonotype was seen more than once but under ten times. V usage is TRBV28 and J usage is TRBJ1-1, with TRBD1 identical over 7 bases. Losses at the gene ends were 2 bases for V and 6 bases for J; bases not matched to a gene: 6. This CDR3 is built from 14 residues. Germline values: CDR1 MDHEN, CDR2 SYDVKM. In DNA, the CDR3 is TGTGCCAGCAGTTTAATCGGCCAGGGGGCTGAAGCTTTCTTT. Translation gives CASSLIGQGAEAFF. Full variable domain (outside the CDR3, taken from reference TRBV28 and TRBJ1-1): DVKVTQSSRYLVKRTGEKVFLECVQDMDHENMFWYRQDPGLGLRLIYFSYDVKMKEKGDIPEGYSVSREKKERFSLILESASTNQTSMYLCASSLIGQGAEAFFGQGTRLTVV.

This clonotype was seen only a few times. CDR3 loop: CASSQAPAYEQYF. The CDR3 DNA is TGTGCCAGCAGCCAAGCCCCTGCCTACGAGCAGTACTTC. The chain links TRBV3-1 to TRBJ2-7; D ambiguous. Deletions cut 1 base from V and 2 bases from J, with 6 bases between. Germline CDR1 LGHDT, CDR2 YNNKEL (reference sequence). This CDR3 comprises 13 residues.

At least ten counts were recorded for this clonotype. This chain links TRBV7-2 with TRBJ2-3, with D hard to call. Deletions cut 4 bases from V and 3 bases from J, with 8 bases between. Germline CDR1 SGHTA, CDR2 FQGNSA. CDR3 length: 13 amino acids. The CDR3 region is CASSSAMTDTQYF. The CDR3, as DNA: TGTGCCAGCAGCTCTGCGATGACAGATACGCAGTATTTT. Supplemented by reference TRBV7-2 and TRBJ2-3, the full variable domain reads GAGVSQSPSNKVTEKGKDVELRCDPISGHTALYWYRQSLGQGLEFLIYFQGNSAPDKSGLPSDRFSAERTGGSVSTLTIQRTQQEDSAVYLCASSSAMTDTQYFGPGTRLTVL.

There are a few counts of this clonotype. The V call is TRBV6-1, the J call TRBJ1-5, with D perhaps TRBD1 (5 bases). Germline values: CDR1 MNHNS, CDR2 SASEGT. This CDR3 has 17 residues. V lost 0 bases and J 3 bases, leaving 15 bases between the germline ends. CDR3 sequence (DNA): TGTGCCAGCAGTGAAGCGCTGGAACTGACAGTCAATCAGCCCCAGCATTTT. This codes for CASSEALELTVNQPQHF.

This clonotype was found once. The chain links TRBV2 to TRBJ2-5; the D gene is possibly TRBD2 (7 bases). Trimming stripped 6 bases from V and 5 bases from J, with 16 bases between. From germline, CDR1 is SNHLY and CDR2 FYNNEI. This CDR3 comprises 14 residues. CDR3 sequence (DNA): TGTGCCAGCAGGGAGGGGGGGCTTTCGGAGACCCAGTACTTC. Translated: CASREGGLSETQYF.

This clonotype was recorded at least ten times. DNA of the CDR3: TGTGCCACCAGTGAGCCAACTAGCGGGGGAACCCTTTTTTTCGATACGCAGTATTTT. Translating it yields CATSEPTSGGTLFFDTQYF. The V and J genes are TRBV24-1 and TRBJ2-3; 11 nucleotides align to TRBD2. This CDR3 region has 19 residues. J was trimmed by 6 bases and V by 4 bases; bases with no gene match: 17. Germline V lookup: CDR1 KGHDR, CDR2 SFDVKD.

The chain combines TRBV2 with TRBJ2-2, with D possibly being TRBD1 (5 bases). Germline CDR1 SNHLY, CDR2 FYNNEI. The CDR3 is 15 amino acids. V gave up 5 bases and J gave up 0 bases, with 10 bases separating them. The CDR3 nucleotides are TGTGCCAGCAGTTCGACAGTTCCGAACACCGGGGAGCTGTTTTTT. Amino acid sequence: CASSSTVPNTGELFF.

The chain couples TRBV23-1 to TRBJ2-7; TRBD2 agrees at 8 bases. TRBV23-1 is annotated as an ORF whose role is uncertain. The CDR3 is 14 residues long. V lost 8 bases and J lost 1; bases outside the gene matches: 7. Here the CDR3 reads CASSGLADSYEQYF. The CDR3, as DNA: TGCGCCAGCTCCGGACTAGCAGATTCCTACGAGCAGTACTTC.

The rearrangement joins TRBV7-9 to TRBJ1-4; 8 nucleotides agree with TRBD1. J lost 8 bases, V lost 5 bases, and 10 bases had no gene match. In germline, CDR1 is SEHNR, CDR2 FQNEAQ (reference sequence). The CDR3 runs 15 residues. CDR3 loop: CASSPIGQGGEKLFF. In DNA form, the CDR3 reads TGTGCCAGCAGCCCGATTGGACAGGGAGGGGAAAAACTGTTTTTT.

The V call is TRBV20-1, the J call TRBJ2-3, with 12 bases matching TRBD2. The CDR3 loop spans 14 amino acids. J gave up 6 bases and V 6 bases, and 7 bases lay outside the gene matches. Germline CDR1 is DFQATT and CDR2 is SNEGSKA (reference sequence). Here the CDR3 DNA reads TGCAGTGCCCCTAGCGGGGGGGCTTTGGATACGCAGTATTTT. Its translation is CSAPSGGALDTQYF.

This clonotype has a count of ten or more. The CDR3 DNA is TGTGCCATCAGTGGGGGGACTACTACGGCTTGGGAGCAGTACGTC. The encoded protein is CAISGGTTTAWEQYV. J is TRBJ2-7 and V is TRBV10-3; 7 nucleotides match TRBD2. Germline CDR1 is ENHRY and CDR2 is SYGVKD. V shed 4 bases and J 7 bases; nucleotides not matched to a gene: 13. There are 15 residues in the CDR3.

This chain connects TRBV6-2 or TRBV6-3 to TRBJ2-7, with 15 bases matching TRBD2. The CDR3 runs 19 residues. V lost 5 bases to trimming and J lost 7 bases; unmatched junction nucleotides: 18. Germline-derived CDR1 and CDR2 are MNHEY and SVGEGT. DNA for the CDR3: TGTGCCAGCAGTAGATGGACTAGCGGGAGGGCCATGTCGGTTGGGGAGCAGTACTTC. It translates to CASSRWTSGRAMSVGEQYF.

This clonotype appeared a few times. V and J are TRBV20-1 and TRBJ1-1; maybe TRBD1 (5 bases). Looked up from germline, CDR1 is DFQATT and CDR2 is SNEGSKA (reference sequence). V lost 0 bases, J lost 1 base, and 12 bases lay in between. This CDR3 spans 15 amino acids. Here the CDR3 reads CSARDESTGNTEAFF. CDR3 DNA sequence: TGCAGTGCTAGAGATGAATCAACAGGGAACACTGAAGCTTTCTTT.

This clonotype was recorded at least ten times. The chain is built from TRBV5-6 and TRBJ2-7, with 8 bases matching TRBD1. This CDR3 is 15 amino acids long. V lost 0 bases to trimming and J lost 8 bases; unmatched junction nucleotides: 10. Germline assignment: CDR1 SGHDT and CDR2 YYEEEE. The CDR3 spells CASSLGVGQGVKQYF. CDR3 nucleotides: TGTGCCAGCAGCTTGGGTGTCGGACAGGGAGTTAAGCAGTACTTC.

This clonotype was observed many times. The chain is built from TRBV5-1 and TRBJ2-2, with D unresolved. This CDR3 spans 14 amino acids. V gave up 7 bases and J gave up 0 bases, with 10 bases separating them. Germline loops: CDR1 SGHRS, CDR2 YFSETQ. This CDR3 is CASRQDANTGELFF. CDR3 coding DNA: TGCGCCAGCCGGCAGGACGCGAACACCGGGGAGCTGTTTTTT.

This clonotype appeared a few times. This sequence joins TRBV6-1 and TRBJ2-7, with a possible D match to TRBD1 (5 bases). The CDR3 loop spans 14 amino acids. V was pared by 5 bases and J by 7 bases, with 18 bases between. Germline V gene data show CDR1 as MNHNS and CDR2 as SASEGT. CDR3 nucleotide sequence: TGTGCCAGCAGTCCCACCAGGGCATTGGAAGAGCAGTACGTC. This codes for CASSPTRALEEQYV.

This clonotype was detected many times. The chain employs TRBV7-2 and TRBJ2-3; no firm D call. Germline CDR1 and CDR2: SGHTA and FQGNSA. The CDR3 spans 13 residues. Trimming removed 2 bases from V and 4 bases from J, with 7 bases in between. This CDR3 reads CASSLWLADTQYF. The CDR3 DNA is TGTGCCAGCAGCTTATGGCTAGCAGATACGCAGTATTTT.